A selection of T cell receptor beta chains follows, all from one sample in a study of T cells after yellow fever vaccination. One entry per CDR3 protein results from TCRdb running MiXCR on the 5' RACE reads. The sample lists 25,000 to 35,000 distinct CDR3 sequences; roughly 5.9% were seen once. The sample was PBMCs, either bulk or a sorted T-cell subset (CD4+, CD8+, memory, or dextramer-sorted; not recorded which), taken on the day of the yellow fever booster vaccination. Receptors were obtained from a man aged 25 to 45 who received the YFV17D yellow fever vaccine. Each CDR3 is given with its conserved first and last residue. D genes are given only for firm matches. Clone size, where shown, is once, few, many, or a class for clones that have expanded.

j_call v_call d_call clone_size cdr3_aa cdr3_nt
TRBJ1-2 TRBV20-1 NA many CSARDRDTRQGYTF TGCAGTGCTAGAGACCGGGACACCCGACAGGGCTACACCTTC
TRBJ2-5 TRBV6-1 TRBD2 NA CAIWDRGGGETQYF TGTGCCATCTGGGACCGCGGGGGTGGAGAGACCCAGTACTTC
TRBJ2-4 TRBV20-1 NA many CSARDGLLAKNIQYF TGCAGTGCTAGAGATGGATTGTTGGCCAAAAACATTCAGTACTTC
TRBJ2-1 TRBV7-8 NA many CASSEFSVHEQFF TGTGCCAGCAGCGAGTTTTCGGTACATGAGCAGTTCTTC
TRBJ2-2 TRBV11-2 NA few CASSLVNGELFF TGTGCCAGCAGCTTAGTAAACGGGGAGCTGTTTTTT
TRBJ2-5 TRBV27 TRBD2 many CASSSFGLAEKQETQYF TGTGCCAGCAGTTCTTTTGGACTAGCGGAGAAACAAGAGACCCAGTACTTC
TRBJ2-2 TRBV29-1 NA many CSVDPGVNTGELFF TGCAGCGTTGATCCAGGGGTAAACACCGGGGAGCTGTTTTTT
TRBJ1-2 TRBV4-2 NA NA CASSQDLRGDDYGYTF TGTGCCAGCAGCCAAGATCTCCGGGGTGACGACTATGGCTACACCTTC
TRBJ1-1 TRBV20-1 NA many CSALIGGNTEAFF TGCAGTGCTCTGATAGGAGGGAACACTGAAGCTTTCTTT
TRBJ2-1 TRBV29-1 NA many CSVERDRNEQFF TGCAGCGTTGAAAGGGACCGCAATGAGCAGTTCTTC
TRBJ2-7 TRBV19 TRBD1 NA CASREGGFYGEQYF TGTGCCAGTCGCGAAGGGGGCTTTTATGGCGAGCAGTACTTC
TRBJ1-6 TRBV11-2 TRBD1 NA CASSPDRSSYNSPLHF TGTGCCAGCAGCCCGGACAGGAGCTCCTATAATTCACCCCTCCACTTT
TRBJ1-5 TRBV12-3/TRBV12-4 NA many CASSPGPTINQPQHF TGTGCCAGCAGTCCGGGACCAACGATAAATCAGCCCCAGCATTTT
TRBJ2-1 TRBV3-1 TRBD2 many CASSQRTSGRTNEQFF TGTGCCAGCAGCCAACGCACTAGCGGGAGGACCAATGAGCAGTTCTTC
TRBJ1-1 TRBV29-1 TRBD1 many CSGDRGGTEAFF TGCAGCGGCGACAGGGGAGGCACTGAAGCTTTCTTT
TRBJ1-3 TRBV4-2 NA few CASSQDQFSGNTIYF TGTGCCAGCAGCCAAGATCAGTTCTCTGGAAACACCATATATTTT
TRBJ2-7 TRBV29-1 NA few CSAYTGGGLDEQYF TGCAGCGCTTACACAGGGGGGGGACTCGACGAGCAGTACTTC
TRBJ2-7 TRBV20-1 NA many CSASLTGEQYF TGCAGTGCTAGTTTGACGGGCGAGCAGTACTTC
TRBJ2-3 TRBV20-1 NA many CSARVPPLAPDTQYF TGCAGTGCTAGAGTCCCCCCGCTAGCACCAGATACGCAGTATTTT
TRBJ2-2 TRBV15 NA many CATSRDEGSTGELFF TGTGCCACCAGCAGAGATGAGGGAAGCACCGGGGAGCTGTTTTTT
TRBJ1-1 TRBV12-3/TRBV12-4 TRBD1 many CASSFGQGVLLNTEAFF TGTGCCAGCAGTTTTGGCCAGGGGGTTCTCCTGAACACTGAAGCTTTCTTT
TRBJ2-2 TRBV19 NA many CASSILGAYTGELFF TGTGCCAGTAGTATTCTCGGGGCTTACACCGGGGAGCTGTTTTTT
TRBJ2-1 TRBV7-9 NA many CASSLGPLPYFEQFF TGTGCCAGCAGCTTAGGACCACTCCCTTATTTTGAGCAGTTCTTC
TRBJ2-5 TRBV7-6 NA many CASSFPQETQYF TGTGCCAGCAGCTTCCCACAAGAGACCCAGTACTTC
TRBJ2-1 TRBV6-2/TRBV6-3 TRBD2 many CASSRTGTRYQFF TGTGCCAGCAGTCGAACGGGGACTAGGTATCAGTTCTTC
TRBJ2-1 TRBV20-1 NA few CSQLIMDEQFF TGCAGTCAATTAATCATGGATGAGCAGTTCTTC
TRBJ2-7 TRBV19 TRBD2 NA CASSTGSGSLMGEQYF TGTGCCAGTAGTACGGGTAGCGGGAGTCTAATGGGAGAGCAGTACTTC
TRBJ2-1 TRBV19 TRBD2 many CASNDGRARGEQFF TGTGCCAGTAATGACGGGAGGGCCCGGGGAGAGCAGTTCTTC
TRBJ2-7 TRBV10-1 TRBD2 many CASSRLAGGYEQYF TGCGCCAGCAGCCGACTAGCGGGGGGCTACGAGCAGTACTTC
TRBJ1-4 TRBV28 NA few CASRGAADEKLFF TGTGCCAGCAGGGGGGCTGCGGATGAAAAACTGTTTTTT
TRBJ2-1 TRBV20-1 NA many CSAKAALGRNEQFF TGCAGTGCTAAAGCGGCCCTAGGCAGAAATGAGCAGTTCTTC
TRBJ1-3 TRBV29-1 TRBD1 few CSVGVWTGAGNTIYF TGCAGCGTGGGGGTCTGGACAGGGGCTGGAAACACCATATATTTT
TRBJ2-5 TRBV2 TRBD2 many CASKQLAGLETQYF TGTGCCAGCAAGCAGCTAGCGGGATTGGAGACCCAGTACTTC
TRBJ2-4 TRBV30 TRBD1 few CAWRPRDRKNIQYF TGTGCCTGGAGACCCCGGGACAGGAAAAACATTCAGTACTTC
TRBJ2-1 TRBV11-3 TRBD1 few CASSLASGGWYGEQFF TGTGCCAGCAGCTTAGCTTCAGGGGGATGGTATGGTGAGCAGTTCTTC
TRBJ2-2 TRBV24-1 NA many CATSDLRENSVVTGELFF TGTGCCACCAGTGATTTGAGGGAGAATTCTGTGGTCACCGGGGAGCTGTTTTTT
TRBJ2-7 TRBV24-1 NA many CATSEPGTSGEQYF TGTGCCACCAGTGAACCCGGGACATCCGGGGAGCAGTACTTC
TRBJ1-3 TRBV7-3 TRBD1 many CASSRHTRCGTGDGNTIYF TGTGCCAGCAGCCGACACACGCGTTGCGGGACAGGGGATGGAAACACCATATATTTT
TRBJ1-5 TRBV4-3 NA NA CASSQDPNQPQHF TGCGCCAGCAGCCAAGACCCTAATCAGCCCCAGCATTTT
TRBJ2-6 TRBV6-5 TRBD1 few CASAVQGAPGANVLTF TGTGCCAGCGCAGTACAGGGGGCCCCTGGGGCCAACGTCCTGACTTTC
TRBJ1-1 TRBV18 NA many CASSPGLNTEAFF TGTGCCAGCTCACCAGGGCTGAACACTGAAGCTTTCTTT
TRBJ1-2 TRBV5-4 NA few CASSLGQSITNYGYTF TGTGCCAGCAGCTTGGGACAGTCAATCACTAACTATGGCTACACCTTC
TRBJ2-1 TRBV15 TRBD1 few CATSRASDRGHGEQFF TGTGCCACCAGCAGAGCTTCGGACAGGGGGCACGGTGAGCAGTTCTTC
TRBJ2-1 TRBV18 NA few CASSYKTTSGEQFF TGTGCCAGCTCATACAAAACCACCTCCGGTGAGCAGTTCTTC
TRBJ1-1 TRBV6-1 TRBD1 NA CASSEQGVYTEAFF TGTGCCAGCAGTGAACAGGGGGTCTACACTGAAGCTTTCTTT
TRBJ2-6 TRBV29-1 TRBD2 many CSVGLSGANVLTF TGCAGCGTGGGACTATCTGGGGCCAACGTCCTGACTTTC
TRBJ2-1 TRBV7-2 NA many CASSPPSPIDAPNEQFF TGTGCCAGCAGCCCCCCGAGTCCCATTGATGCTCCCAATGAGCAGTTCTTC